Listed below are T cell receptor beta chains from one sample, sequenced in a study of blood T cell repertoires in COVID-19. Here immunoSEQ multiplex PCR was the method, and the copy in TCRdb shows in-frame clones only, minus some. The sample lists about 260,000 clones, about 89% occurring once. The sample taken for sequencing was peripheral blood. These TCRs come from a woman in her 50s with acute or convalescent COVID-19. Both conserved end residues are part of each CDR3. D genes are given only for firm matches. Only some rows state a clone size, as once, few, many or a class for expanded clones.

V gene,clone size,D gene,J gene,CDR3 protein,CDR3 DNA
TRBV4-1,NA,NA,TRBJ1-5,CASSPRDNLRNQPQHF,TGCGCCAGCAGCCCCCGGGACAACCTTCGCAATCAGCCCCAGCATTTT
TRBV7-8,NA,TRBD1,TRBJ1-4,CASSPARQGTNEKLFF,TGTGCCAGCAGCCCCGCCCGACAGGGGACTAATGAAAAACTGTTTTTT
TRBV6-4,NA,TRBD1,TRBJ2-1,CASFRSGTGSNEQFF,TGTGCCAGCTTTAGATCCGGGACAGGGAGCAATGAGCAGTTCTTC
TRBV4-3,NA,NA,TRBJ2-5,CASSQVTGAGTQYF,TGCGCCAGCAGCCAAGTGACGGGAGCCGGGACCCAGTACTTC
TRBV5-1,NA,TRBD2,TRBJ2-1,CASSLGLAVYNEQFF,TGCGCCAGCAGCTTGGGGCTAGCGGTATACAATGAGCAGTTCTTC
TRBV28,once,TRBD1,TRBJ2-5,CASSSGGGGLSTQYF,TGTGCCAGCAGTTCAGGGGGCGGAGGGTTGTCGACCCAGTACTTC
TRBV6-5,NA,TRBD1,TRBJ2-3,CASSLQTGSDTQYF,TGTGCCAGCAGCCTACAGACAGGGTCAGATACGCAGTATTTT
TRBV5-1,NA,NA,TRBJ1-2,CASSLDRIYGYTF,TGCGCCAGCAGCTTAGACAGGATCTATGGCTACACCTTC
TRBV29-1,NA,NA,TRBJ1-5,CSVETHSNQPQHF,TGCAGCGTTGAGACACATAGCAATCAGCCCCAGCATTTT
TRBV12-3/TRBV12-4,few,NA,TRBJ2-7,CASSLGGLYEQYF,TGTGCCAGCAGTTTAGGAGGGCTGTACGAGCAGTACTTC
TRBV5-4,NA,NA,TRBJ2-1,CASSLTPTTHNEQFF,TGTGCCAGCAGCCTAACCCCGACTACTCACAATGAGCAGTTCTTC
TRBV28,NA,NA,TRBJ2-3,CASRTIRGDTDTQYF,TGTGCCAGCAGGACGATCCGAGGAGACACAGATACGCAGTATTTT
TRBV4-3,NA,TRBD1,TRBJ2-7,CASSQYPGQGFYEQYF,TGCGCCAGCAGCCAGTATCCGGGACAGGGGTTCTACGAGCAGTACTTC
TRBV12-2,once,NA,TRBJ1-2,CASRHSATGPGYTF,TGTGCAAGTCGCCATTCAGCGACAGGGCCTGGCTACACCTTC
TRBV7-6,NA,NA,TRBJ1-1,CASKRTGFAEAFF,TGTGCCAGCAAACGTACAGGGTTCGCTGAAGCTTTCTTT
TRBV5-6,NA,TRBD1,TRBJ1-2,CASRPDRRYGYTF,TGTGCCAGCAGACCGGACAGGCGGTATGGCTACACCTTC
TRBV20-1,NA,NA,TRBJ2-7,CSASFARPPYEQYF,TGCAGTGCTAGTTTCGCTAGACCCCCCTACGAGCAGTACTTC
TRBV7-7,NA,TRBD2,TRBJ2-5,CASSPLWGREDQETQYF,TGTGCTAGCAGCCCACTTTGGGGGCGGGAGGACCAAGAGACCCAGTACTTC
TRBV18,NA,TRBD2,TRBJ2-1,CASSPGASGGNEQFF,TGTGCCAGCTCGCCCGGCGCTAGCGGAGGAAATGAGCAGTTCTTC
TRBV13,once,NA,TRBJ2-1,CASSSGTAGNEQFF,TGTGCCAGCAGCTCCGGCACTGCAGGCAATGAGCAGTTCTTC
TRBV19,NA,TRBD1,TRBJ2-1,CASSPTGDPGRHEQFF,TGTGCCAGTAGTCCGACAGGGGATCCCGGTAGGCATGAGCAGTTCTTC
TRBV27,NA,NA,TRBJ1-3,CASRLLSSGAGNTIYF,TGTGCCAGCAGGCTGCTGTCCTCAGGGGCTGGAAACACCATATATTTT
TRBV7-3,NA,TRBD2,TRBJ2-1,CASSLTLAGDEQFF,TGTGCCAGCAGCTTAACACTAGCGGGAGATGAGCAGTTCTTC
TRBV7-9,NA,NA,TRBJ2-7,CASSPTSSYEQYF,TGTGCCAGCAGCCCTACTAGCTCCTACGAGCAGTACTTC
TRBV18,once,NA,TRBJ1-5,CASSPGHSNQPQHF,TGTGCCAGCTCACCCGGACATAGTAATCAGCCCCAGCATTTT
TRBV28,NA,NA,TRBJ1-6,CASSLILFDRRDSPLHF,TGTGCCAGCAGTTTAATCCTCTTCGACAGGAGAGATTCACCCCTCCACTTT
TRBV25-1,NA,TRBD1,TRBJ2-7,CASSESRQGVYEQYF,TGTGCCAGCAGTGAATCCCGCCAGGGGGTGTACGAGCAGTACTTC
TRBV28,NA,NA,TRBJ1-1,CASKQRQATEAFF,TGTGCCAGCAAACAAAGACAGGCTACTGAAGCTTTCTTT
TRBV7-2,NA,TRBD2,TRBJ2-7,CASSRSTGGGYEQYF,TGTGCCAGCAGCCGTAGTACGGGGGGGGGCTACGAGCAGTACTTC
TRBV9,few,NA,TRBJ1-5,CASSLNPYREYQPQHF,TGTGCCAGCAGCCTTAATCCCTACAGGGAGTATCAGCCCCAGCATTTT
TRBV30,once,NA,TRBJ1-2,CAWGYRDYGYTF,TGTGCCTGGGGATACAGGGACTATGGCTACACCTTC
TRBV6-2/TRBV6-3,NA,TRBD2,TRBJ2-7,CASSYSSTAGGTAYEQYF,TGTGCCAGCAGTTACTCGTCTACGGCGGGAGGGACAGCCTACGAGCAGTACTTC
TRBV18,once,NA,TRBJ1-4,CASSPRGPGEKLFF,TGTGCCAGCTCTCCCAGGGGCCCCGGTGAAAAACTGTTTTTT
TRBV3-1/TRBV3-2,NA,NA,TRBJ1-4,CASSQRETNEKLFF,TGTGCCAGCAGCCAGCGGGAGACTAATGAAAAACTGTTTTTT
TRBV4-3,NA,TRBD2,TRBJ2-1,CASSQDLTSGSRGEQFF,TGCGCCAGCAGCCAAGACTTAACTAGCGGGAGTCGGGGTGAGCAGTTCTTC
TRBV3-1/TRBV3-2,NA,NA,TRBJ1-2,CASRPDSSYGYTF,TGTGCCAGCCGCCCGGACAGCTCCTATGGCTACACCTTC
TRBV7-2,few,NA,TRBJ1-1,CASTTSGSHTEAFF,TGTGCCAGCACTACGTCGGGGTCTCACACTGAAGCTTTCTTT
TRBV27,NA,TRBD2,TRBJ2-3,CASSSPRLAGGPGTDTQYF,TGTGCCAGCAGTTCCCCCCGACTAGCGGGAGGGCCTGGCACAGATACGCAGTATTTT
TRBV3-1/TRBV3-2,NA,NA,TRBJ1-1,CASSHGQSEAFF,TGTGCCAGCAGCCACGGACAGTCAGAAGCTTTCTTT
TRBV12-3/TRBV12-4,once,TRBD1,TRBJ1-1,CASSTTGVAFF,TGTGCCAGCAGTACGACAGGGGTAGCTTTCTTT
TRBV6-1,NA,NA,TRBJ1-1,CASSEWGYRNTEAFF,TGTGCCAGCAGTGAATGGGGCTACCGGAACACTGAAGCTTTCTTT
TRBV6-2/TRBV6-3,NA,NA,TRBJ1-1,CASSYQDLGAFF,TGTGCCAGCAGTTACCAAGACTTAGGAGCTTTCTTT
TRBV19,NA,NA,TRBJ1-1,CASNEPQGLNTEAFF,TGTGCCAGTAACGAACCACAGGGCTTGAACACTGAAGCTTTCTTT
TRBV4-1,NA,NA,TRBJ2-1,CASSQVYAGTQSSYNEQFF,TGCGCCAGCAGCCAAGTATACGCCGGGACTCAAAGCTCCTACAATGAGCAGTTCTTC
TRBV11-2,NA,TRBD1,TRBJ2-2,CASSFLRGRGGELFF,TGTGCCAGCAGCTTTCTAAGGGGGCGCGGCGGGGAGCTGTTTTTT
TRBV4-1,NA,NA,TRBJ2-7,CASSQARTAAYEQYF,TGCGCCAGCAGCCAAGCCCGGACAGCAGCCTACGAGCAGTACTTC
TRBV9,once,TRBD1,TRBJ1-2,CASSAGAQGQDGRNYGYTF,TGTGCCAGCAGCGCAGGGGCCCAGGGACAGGACGGAAGGAACTATGGCTACACCTTC
TRBV7-2,NA,TRBD2,TRBJ2-7,CASSLDAGGPGEQYF,TGTGCCAGCAGCTTAGATGCGGGAGGGCCAGGCGAGCAGTACTTC
TRBV13,NA,NA,TRBJ1-1,CASSLTDRRDTEAFF,TGTGCCAGCAGCTTAACTGACAGGCGAGACACTGAAGCTTTCTTT
TRBV28,NA,TRBD1,TRBJ1-2,CASSPPGTGEPNYGYTF,TGTGCCAGCAGCCCGCCCGGGACAGGTGAACCTAACTATGGCTACACCTTC
TRBV19,NA,TRBD2,TRBJ2-5,CASTPRGTKWQETQYF,TGTGCCAGTACCCCCCGGGGGACTAAATGGCAAGAGACCCAGTACTTC
TRBV28,once,NA,TRBJ2-7,CASSSPSQGRDEQYF,TGTGCCAGCAGTTCCCCCTCCCAGGGTCGGGACGAGCAGTACTTC